This is a list of T cell receptor beta chains from one sample in a study of OX40 agonist ivuxolimab in advanced cancers. Some clones are missing from TCRdb's copy, which holds only in-frame ones; the method was immunoSEQ multiplex PCR. The sample lists approximately 20,000 clones, about 80% seen once, with approximately 15% in the top ten. The specimen comprised CD4+ or CD8+ T cells sorted from blood, sampled in a trial of the OX40 agonist ivuxolimab. All receptors come from an adult with an advanced solid tumor such as melanoma, head and neck, liver or kidney cancer. CDR3s include the opening cysteine and the closing phenylalanine or tryptophan. A D gene is named only where the DNA matches it firmly. The size entry is marked missing in some rows and otherwise reads once, few, many or a size class.

size,D,length,V,J,DNA,CDR3
few,NA,13,TRBV5-6,TRBJ2-3,TGTGCCAGCAGCTTGAAAGGAACAGATACGCAGTATTTT,CASSLKGTDTQYF
NA,NA,14,TRBV2,TRBJ2-2,TGTGCCAGCCGACAGGGACTGAACACCGGGGAGCTGTTTTTT,CASRQGLNTGELFF
NA,NA,16,TRBV28,TRBJ2-4,TGTGCCAGCAGTCCCCCGGGGGGCGAAGTGGGAAACATTCAGTACTTC,CASSPPGGEVGNIQYF
NA,NA,13,TRBV6-5,TRBJ1-2,TGTGCCAGCAGCTTACAGGGTTACTATGGCTACACCTTC,CASSLQGYYGYTF
once,NA,11,TRBV6-5,TRBJ2-7,TGTGCCAGCAGTTCTATCGGGGGGCAGTACTTC,CASSSIGGQYF
NA,NA,13,TRBV19,TRBJ1-4,TGTGCCAGTAGTGTCAGGGAGCGCGAAAAACTGTTTTTT,CASSVREREKLFF
NA,TRBD1,15,TRBV28,TRBJ1-2,TGTGCCAGCAGTTTGGGACAGGGGGCTCCCTATGGCTACACCTTC,CASSLGQGAPYGYTF
NA,NA,10,TRBV20-1,TRBJ2-7,TGCAGTGCTGTATACTACGAGCAGTACTTC,CSAVYYEQYF
NA,NA,22,TRBV21-1,TRBJ2-4,TGTGCCAGCACCGAGGACAGTTGGACCGGGACTAGCGCCCGAGGTGGCAAAAACATTCAGTACTTC,CASTEDSWTGTSARGGKNIQYF
NA,NA,15,TRBV15,TRBJ1-1,TGTGCCACCAGCAGAAGAGATGTGTTGAACACTGAAGCTTTCTTT,CATSRRDVLNTEAFF
NA,NA,11,TRBV14,TRBJ2-5,TGTGCCAGCAGCCTCGGAGAGACCCAGTACTTC,CASSLGETQYF
once,NA,14,TRBV2,TRBJ1-4,TGTGCCAGCAGTGATATAACAACTAATGAAAAACTGTTTTTT,CASSDITTNEKLFF
NA,NA,15,TRBV19,TRBJ2-7,TGTGCCAGTAGTCTACAGGCGTTGGGCTCCTACGAGCAGTACTTC,CASSLQALGSYEQYF
once,TRBD1,14,TRBV6-1,TRBJ1-1,TGTGCGGGCCGGAGGGGGCAATTCGGCACTGAAGCTTTCTTT,CAGRRGQFGTEAFF
once,NA,12,TRBV7-2,TRBJ2-1,TGTGCCAGCAGCTCCAACCTAGGGAGGCAGTTCTTC,CASSSNLGRQFF
once,NA,16,TRBV4-3,TRBJ1-6,TGCGCCAGCAGCCAAGAAGAGGCAGCTTATAATTCACCCCTCCACTTT,CASSQEEAAYNSPLHF
NA,TRBD2,18,TRBV4-1,TRBJ2-4,TGCGCCAGCAGCCAGGGACTAGCGGGAGAAGGGGCCAAAAACATTCAGTACTTC,CASSQGLAGEGAKNIQYF
NA,NA,11,TRBV30,TRBJ1-2,TGTGCCTGGAGGGGTTCCTATGGCTACACCTTC,CAWRGSYGYTF